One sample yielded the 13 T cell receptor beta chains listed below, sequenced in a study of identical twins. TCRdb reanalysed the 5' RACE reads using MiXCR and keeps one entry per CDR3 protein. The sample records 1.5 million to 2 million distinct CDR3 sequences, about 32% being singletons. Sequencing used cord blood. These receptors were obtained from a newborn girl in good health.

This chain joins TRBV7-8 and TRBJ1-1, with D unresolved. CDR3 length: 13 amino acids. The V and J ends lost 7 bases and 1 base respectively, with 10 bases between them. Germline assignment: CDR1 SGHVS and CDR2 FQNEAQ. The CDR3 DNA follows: TGTGCCAGCACGTTTTCTGCGAACACTGAAGCTTTCTTT. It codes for CASTFSANTEAFF. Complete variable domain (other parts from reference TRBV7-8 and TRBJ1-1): GAGVSQSPRYKVAKRGQDVALRCDPISGHVSLFWYQQALGQGPEFLTYFQNEAQLDKSGLPSDRFFAERPEGSVSTLKIQRTQQEDSAVYLCASTFSANTEAFFGQGTRLTVV.

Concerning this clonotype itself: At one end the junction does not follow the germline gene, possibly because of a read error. CDR3 protein: CASSRGQSNEQFF. The CDR3 DNA follows: TGTGCCAGCAGCCGGGGACAGAGCAATGAGCAGTTCTTT. The chain couples TRBV7-7 to TRBJ2-1; TRBD1 matches 7 bases. The CDR3 is 13 residues long. Germline-derived CDR1 and CDR2 are SSHAT and FNYEAQ (reference sequence). Drawing the rest from reference TRBV7-7 and TRBJ2-1, the complete variable domain is GAGVSQSPRYKVTKRGQDVTLRCDPISSHATLYWYQQALGQGPEFLTYFNYEAQPDKSGLPSDRFSAERPEGSISTLTIQRTEQRDSAMYRCASSRGQSNEQFFGPGTRLTVL.

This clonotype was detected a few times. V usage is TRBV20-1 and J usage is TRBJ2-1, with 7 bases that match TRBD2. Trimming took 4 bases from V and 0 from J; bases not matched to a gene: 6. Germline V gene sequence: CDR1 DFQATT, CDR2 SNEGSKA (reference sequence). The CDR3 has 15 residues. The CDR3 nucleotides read TGCAGTGCTACCCTAGCGGCCAACTCCTACAATGAGCAGTTCTTC. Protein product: CSATLAANSYNEQFF.

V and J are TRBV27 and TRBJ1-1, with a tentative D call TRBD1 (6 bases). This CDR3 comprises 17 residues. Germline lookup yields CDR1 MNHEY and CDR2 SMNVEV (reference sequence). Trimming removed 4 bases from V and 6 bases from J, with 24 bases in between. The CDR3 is CASSWSSAGAGMPEAFF. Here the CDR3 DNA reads TGTGCCAGCAGTTGGAGCTCCGCAGGGGCGGGGATGCCTGAAGCTTTCTTT.

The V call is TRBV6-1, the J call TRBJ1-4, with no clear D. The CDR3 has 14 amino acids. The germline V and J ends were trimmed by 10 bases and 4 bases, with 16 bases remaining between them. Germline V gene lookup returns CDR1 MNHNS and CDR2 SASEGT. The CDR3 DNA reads TGTGCCACCATCCGTACAGCCTATAATGAAAAACTGTTTTTT. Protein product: CATIRTAYNEKLFF.

The CDR3 DNA reads TGTGCCAGCGCAGGGGATCAGCCCCAGCATTTT. It is translated as CASAGDQPQHF. The chain carries TRBV5-8 and TRBJ1-5; D possibly corresponds to TRBD1 (6 bases). Germline CDR1 is SGHTS and CDR2 is YDEGEE. Trimming removed 7 bases from V and 5 bases from J, with 7 bases in between. The CDR3 covers 11 residues.

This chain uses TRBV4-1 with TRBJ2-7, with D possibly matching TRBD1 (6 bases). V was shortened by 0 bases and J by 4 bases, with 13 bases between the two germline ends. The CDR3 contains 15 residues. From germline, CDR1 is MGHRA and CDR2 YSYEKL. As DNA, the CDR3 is TGCGCCAGCAGCCAAGAGCGACACAGGGTGTACGAGCAGTACTTC. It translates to CASSQERHRVYEQYF.

The CDR3 bases are TGTGCCAGCTCACCCGGGACAGGGGTAGGCAATGAGCAGTACTTC. It specifies CASSPGTGVGNEQYF. The chain has TRBV18 and TRBJ2-7; 10 positions agree with TRBD1. Trimming took 3 bases from V and 7 from J; bases not matched to a gene: 9. The germline V gene encodes CDR1 KGHSH and CDR2 LQKENI. There are 15 residues in the CDR3.

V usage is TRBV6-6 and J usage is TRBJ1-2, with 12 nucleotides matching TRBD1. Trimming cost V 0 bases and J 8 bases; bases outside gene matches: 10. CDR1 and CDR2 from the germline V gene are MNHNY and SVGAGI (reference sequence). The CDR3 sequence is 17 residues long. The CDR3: CASSYSSLGQGAWGYTF. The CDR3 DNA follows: TGTGCCAGCAGTTACTCGAGCTTGGGACAGGGGGCATGGGGCTACACCTTC.

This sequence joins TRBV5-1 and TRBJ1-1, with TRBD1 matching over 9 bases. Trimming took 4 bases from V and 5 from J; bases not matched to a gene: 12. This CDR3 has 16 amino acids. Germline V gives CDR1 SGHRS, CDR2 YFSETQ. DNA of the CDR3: TGCGCCAGCAGCCCTATACAGGGGGCGCCGGGGACTGAAGCTTTCTTT. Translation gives CASSPIQGAPGTEAFF.

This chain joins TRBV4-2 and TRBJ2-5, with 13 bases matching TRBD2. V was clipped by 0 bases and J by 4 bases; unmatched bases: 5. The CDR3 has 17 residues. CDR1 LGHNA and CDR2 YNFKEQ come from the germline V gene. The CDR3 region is CASSQDPGTSGTETQYF. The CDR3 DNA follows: TGTGCCAGCAGCCAAGACCCAGGGACTAGCGGGACAGAGACCCAGTACTTC.

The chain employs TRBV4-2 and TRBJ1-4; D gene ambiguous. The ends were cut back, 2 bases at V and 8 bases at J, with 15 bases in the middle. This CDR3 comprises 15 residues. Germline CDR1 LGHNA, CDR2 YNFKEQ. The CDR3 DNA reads TGTGCCAGCAGCCAAAACACCGGGATTGGCGAAAAACTGTTTTTT. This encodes CASSQNTGIGEKLFF.

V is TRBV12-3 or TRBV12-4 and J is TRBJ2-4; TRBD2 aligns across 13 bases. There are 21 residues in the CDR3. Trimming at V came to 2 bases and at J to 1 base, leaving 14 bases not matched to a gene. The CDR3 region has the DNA TGTGCCAGCAGTTTAAGTCGACTAGCGGGAGGTTCCTCGGAGGCCAAAAACATTCAGTACTTC. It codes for CASSLSRLAGGSSEAKNIQYF.